Each of the 6 T cell receptor beta chains below was sequenced from the same sample in a study of control samples from healthy donors and cancer patients. Libraries were prepared by immunoSEQ multiplex PCR; TCRdb keeps only in-frame clonotypes and omits some of them. The repertoire holds some 190,000 clones, with 91% as singletons. The sequenced material came from blood. These receptors came from a young man in good health.

This rearrangement joins TRBV2 to TRBJ1-1; the D is unclear. Trimming took off 4 bases at V and 0 bases at J, with 6 bases between the two ends. The germline gives CDR1 SNHLY, CDR2 FYNNEI. The CDR3 length is 13 residues. The CDR3 here is CASSAQVNTEAFF. CDR3 bases: TGTGCCAGCAGTGCGCAGGTGAACACTGAAGCTTTCTTT. Combining the CDR3 with reference TRBV2 and TRBJ1-1 gives the whole variable domain EPEVTQTPSHQVTQMGQEVILRCVPISNHLYFYWYRQILGQKVEFLVSFYNNEISEKSEIFDDQFSVERPDGSNFTLKIRSTKLEDSAMYFCASSAQVNTEAFFGQGTRLTVV.

The chain couples TRBV24-1 to TRBJ2-2; 8 nucleotides match TRBD1. The V and J ends lost 1 base and 4 bases, in that order; junction bases with no gene match: 7. From germline, CDR1 is KGHDR and CDR2 SFDVKD. This CDR3 spans 17 amino acids. The chain's CDR3 is CATSDFGGTGGTGELFF. CDR3 DNA sequence: TGTGCCACCAGTGATTTTGGGGGCACAGGGGGCACCGGGGAGCTGTTTTTT.

The chain has TRBV7-9 and TRBJ1-6; D is unclear. The CDR3 totals 12 residues. Trimming pared 2 bases from V and 10 bases from J, leaving 6 bases between. The V gene's germline CDR1 is SEHNR and CDR2 FQNEAQ (reference sequence). The CDR3 sequence is CASSLFGSPLHF. The CDR3 bases are TGTGCCAGCAGCTTATTCGGCTCACCCCTCCACTTT.

The rearrangement joins TRBV3-1 (or the pseudogene TRBV3-2) to TRBJ1-2; D perhaps matches TRBD1 (5 bases). Germline V gene lookup returns CDR1 LGHDT and CDR2 YNNKEL (reference sequence). The CDR3 is 14 amino acids. V gave up 10 bases and J gave up 1 base, with 16 bases separating them. The CDR3 DNA sequence: TGTGCCACCCTCGGGGCCAGCGGTAACTATGGCTACACCTTC. Translated: CATLGASGNYGYTF.

J is TRBJ1-3 and V is TRBV30; D ambiguous. The CDR3 is 14 amino acids. The ends were cut back, 0 bases at V and 1 base at J, with 7 bases in the middle. Germline lookup yields CDR1 GTSNPN and CDR2 SVGIG (reference sequence). The chain's CDR3 is CAWSVGRSGNTIYF. The CDR3 nucleotides are TGTGCCTGGAGTGTGGGCAGATCTGGAAACACCATATATTTT. The full variable domain, rest sourced from reference TRBV30 and TRBJ1-3, is SQTIHQWPATLVQPVGSPLSLECTVEGTSNPNLYWYRQAAGRGLQLLFYSVGIGQISSEVPQNLSASRPQDRQFILSSKKLLLSDSGFYLCAWSVGRSGNTIYFGEGSWLTVV.

This clone showed up just once. This chain connects TRBV7-9 to TRBJ1-2; D is unclear. The CDR3 consists of 15 residues. Germline V gene sequence: CDR1 SEHNR, CDR2 FQNEAQ (reference sequence). Trimming took 0 bases from V and 3 from J, leaving 11 bases between them. The CDR3 reads CASSLASPADYGYTF. Written as DNA, the CDR3 is TGTGCCAGCAGCTTAGCGAGTCCGGCGGACTATGGCTACACCTTC.